The T cell receptor beta chain under discussion was sequenced for a study of blood T cell repertoires in COVID-19. Study-wide context: The cDNA or gDNA used as material had been derived from T cells, B-cell-depleted T cells, or PBMCs.

Measured with immunoSEQ multiplex PCR; TCRdb has only the in-frame clones, and not every one. The sample records roughly 45,000 clones, over 65% being singletons. V dropped 3 bases and J dropped 7 bases, with 9 bases sitting between them. From germline, CDR1 is ENHRY and CDR2 SYGVKD. The CDR3 has 13 residues. The sequence came from a human donor in a cohort sampled during active COVID-19. The V call is TRBV10-3, the J call TRBJ1-4; D gene uncertain. The sample comprised peripheral blood. The CDR3 DNA is TGTGCCATCAGTGATGGCGGGGTTGAAAAACTGTTTTTT. It codes for CAISDGGVEKLFF.